The 8 T cell receptor beta chains listed next were all sequenced from one sample in a study of T cells in Graves' hyperthyroidism and ophthalmopathy. From RNA transcripts, TCR beta CDR3 regions were amplified. HTBI primers were employed in a first-round RT-PCR of the TCR CDR3. From the multiplex PCR reads, TCRdb called clonotypes with MiXCR, one entry per CDR3 protein. The data show approximately 600,000 distinct CDR3 sequences, approximately 15% seen once. Sequenced: blood. The source of these receptors is a woman aged 25 to 45 with Graves' hyperthyroidism that later progressed to Graves' ophthalmopathy.

Many counts were recorded for this clonotype. The rearrangement uses TRBV9 and TRBJ2-7; D possibly corresponds to TRBD1 (5 bases). Looked up from germline, CDR1 is SGDLS and CDR2 is YYNGEE. The CDR3 runs 14 residues. V lost 0 bases and J lost 5, with 12 bases in between. The CDR3 DNA follows: TGTGCCAGCAGCGTAGCTGCCAGGGAAAACGAGCAGTACTTC. This sequence encodes CASSVAARENEQYF.

The J gene is TRBJ2-7, the V gene TRBV10-3; possible D gene TRBD1, 6 bases. Looked up from germline, CDR1 is ENHRY and CDR2 is SYGVKD. Trimming took 6 bases from V and 3 from J, leaving 12 bases between them. CDR3 length: 13 residues. The CDR3 sequence: CAIRATGNYEQYF. Here the CDR3 DNA reads TGTGCCATCAGGGCAACAGGGAACTACGAGCAGTACTTC.

Regarding this clonotype: A much larger clone differs from this one at a single base, so this may be a read error. The gene calls are TRBV24-1 and TRBJ2-2; 10 bases are a match to TRBD1. Germline V gene data show CDR1 as KGHDR and CDR2 as SFDVKD. This CDR3 has 17 residues. Here the CDR3 DNA reads TGTGCCACCGCTGACCCGACAGGGGGCGCGAACACCGGGGGGCTGTTTTTT. Its translation is CATADPTGGANTGGLFF.

With respect to this clonotype: Since a much larger clone is just one base distant, this may be a read error. J is TRBJ2-7 and V is TRBV24-1; D ambiguous. Looked up from germline, CDR1 is KGHDR and CDR2 is SFDVKD. V shed 4 bases and J shed 7 bases, with 10 bases lying between them. The CDR3 runs 12 residues. The CDR3 coding sequence is TGTGCCACCAGTGACCGACCCACGGAGCAGTACTTC. It is translated as CATSDRPTEQYF.

The chain recombines TRBV15 with TRBJ2-5; 13 positions agree with TRBD2. V gave up 5 bases and J gave up 5 bases; unmatched junction bases: 5. The CDR3 runs to 15 residues. The germline CDR1 and CDR2 sequences are LNHNV and YYDKDF (reference sequence). In nucleotides, the CDR3 is TGTGCCACCAGCTTAGGACTAGCGGGAGAGGAGACCCAGTACTTC. Protein sequence: CATSLGLAGEETQYF.

At least ten counts were recorded for this clonotype. The CDR3 DNA reads TGCGCCAGCAGCCACAGCAATAACTATGGCTACACCTTC. Translation: CASSHSNNYGYTF. The chain links TRBV4-1 to TRBJ1-2; D is uncertain. This CDR3 is built from 13 residues. From germline, CDR1 is MGHRA and CDR2 YSYEKL. The germline V and J ends were trimmed by 3 bases and 1 base, with 6 bases remaining between them.

This clonotype was seen many times. This chain uses TRBV27 with TRBJ1-1; TRBD1 matches 9 bases. With 5 bases clipped from V and 11 bases from J, the junction kept 18 bases outside the gene matches. The CDR3 is 16 residues long. Germline lookup yields CDR1 MNHEY and CDR2 SMNVEV (reference sequence). In DNA, the CDR3 is TGTGCCAGCAGTCCATTCACAGGGGGCGTCTGGGGGGAGGCTTTCTTT. Translated, it gives CASSPFTGGVWGEAFF.

This clonotype was observed a few times. The rearrangement joins TRBV12-5 to TRBJ1-3, with D possibly matching TRBD1 (5 bases). Germline CDR1 is LGHNT and CDR2 is FRNRAP. Deletions cut 7 bases from V and 2 bases from J, with 9 bases between. The CDR3 consists of 13 residues. The CDR3 DNA reads as TGTGCTAGTGCCGAGGGGACTGGAAACACCATATATTTT. This codes for CASAEGTGNTIYF. Complete variable domain (other parts from reference TRBV12-5 and TRBJ1-3): DARVTQTPRHKVTEMGQEVTMRCQPILGHNTVFWYRQTMMQGLELLAYFRNRAPLDDSGMPKDRFSAEMPDATLATLKIQPSEPRDSAVYFCASAEGTGNTIYFGEGSWLTVV.